The 20 T cell receptor beta chains below come from one sample, sequenced in a study of T cell repertoires in cytomegalovirus infection. TCRdb called the reads again in MiXCR, with one record for every CDR3 protein. The sample consists of nearly 700,000 distinct CDR3 sequences, around 30% of them appearing once. Their recognized antigens are unknown. This sample comprised cultured PBMCs, obtained from culture after CMV antigen stimulation. All receptors derive from a human donor in good health (CMV status not recorded). Some clones in this sample may be carry-over from other donors' samples.

The V and J genes are TRBV7-9 and TRBJ2-5; 7 positions match TRBD1. The CDR3 is made up of 17 amino acids. The germline V gene has CDR1 SEHNR and CDR2 FQNEAQ (reference sequence). V lost 1 base to trimming and J lost 4 bases; unmatched junction nucleotides: 12. CDR3 loop: CASSLGNIQGPGETQYF. CDR3 nucleotides: TGTGCCAGCAGCTTAGGGAACATACAGGGGCCGGGAGAGACCCAGTACTTC.

A few counts support this clonotype. The V call is TRBV6-5, the J call TRBJ2-3, with D possibly matching TRBD1 (5 bases). Germline CDR1 and CDR2: MNHEY and SVGAGI. This CDR3 is built from 16 residues. With 4 bases removed from V and 0 bases from J, the gap between germline ends came to 14 bases. This CDR3 reads CASSSHRSSSTDTQYF. The CDR3 DNA is TGTGCCAGCAGTTCCCACAGGTCGTCTAGCACAGATACGCAGTATTTT.

This clonotype occurred a few times. This chain uses TRBV6-2 or TRBV6-3 with TRBJ2-7, with 8 bases aligning to TRBD2. The CDR3 extends over 20 amino acids. Germline V lookup: CDR1 MNHEY, CDR2 SVGEGT. The trim removed 0 bases at V and 2 bases at J, leaving 18 bases unmatched. Written as DNA, the CDR3 is TGTGCCAGCAGTTACTCCTATAGGTTGGTAGCGGGACCGCCGACCTACGAGCAGTACTTC. Protein: CASSYSYRLVAGPPTYEQYF.

The chain carries TRBV27 and TRBJ1-2; 12 positions match TRBD1. The CDR3 contains 16 residues. The V and J ends lost 4 bases and 6 bases, in that order; junction bases with no gene match: 9. The germline CDR1 and CDR2 sequences are MNHEY and SMNVEV (reference sequence). The CDR3 DNA reads as TGTGCCAGCAGTTCAGGGACAGGGGGCGCGCAGGATGGCTACACCTTC. Translated, it gives CASSSGTGGAQDGYTF.

This clonotype showed up just a few times. The chain joins TRBV10-3 to TRBJ2-3; no definite D call. Trimming cost V 0 bases and J 3 bases, with 19 bases left between them. Germline values: CDR1 ENHRY, CDR2 SYGVKD. There are 18 residues in the CDR3. The CDR3 DNA reads TGTGCCATCAGTGAGTCATCGGCCAGTCGCCTTCGTACAGATACGCAGTATTTT. Amino acids: CAISESSASRLRTDTQYF.

The chain combines TRBV10-3 with TRBJ2-2, with 7 bases aligning to TRBD1. After removal of 4 bases from V and 2 bases from J, the junction contained 4 bases not matched to a gene. Germline loops: CDR1 ENHRY, CDR2 SYGVKD. The CDR3 runs to 15 residues. CDR3 protein: CAISGRQGNTGELFF. The CDR3 nucleotides are TGTGCCATCAGTGGGAGACAGGGTAACACCGGGGAGCTGTTTTTT.

This clonotype was counted at least ten times. In nucleotides, the CDR3 is TGTGCCAGCAGCTTGTGGTTTCTAGCGGGAGGACGACGACACGGTTACCAAGAGACCCAGTACTTC. Encoded protein: CASSLWFLAGGRRHGYQETQYF. The chain has TRBV7-6 and TRBJ2-5; 11 nucleotides match TRBD2. CDR3 length: 22 residues. The V segment lost 3 bases and the J segment 0 bases; nucleotides outside the gene matches: 21. Germline CDR1 and CDR2: SGHVS and FNYEAQ.

This clonotype was observed many times. The CDR3 loop reads CASSLGRGPRLEQFF. Written as DNA, the CDR3 is TGTGCCAGCAGCTTAGGTAGGGGTCCCCGACTTGAGCAGTTCTTC. V and J are TRBV7-2 and TRBJ2-1; weak D call: TRBD1 (5 bases). Germline V gene lookup returns CDR1 SGHTA and CDR2 FQGNSA. The CDR3 covers 15 residues. Trimming stripped 1 base from V and 9 bases from J, with 16 bases between. The whole variable domain, filled in from reference TRBV7-2 and TRBJ2-1, reads GAGVSQSPSNKVTEKGKDVELRCDPISGHTALYWYRQSLGQGLEFLIYFQGNSAPDKSGLPSDRFSAERTGGSVSTLTIQRTQQEDSAVYLCASSLGRGPRLEQFFGPGTRLTVL.

This clonotype was counted only a few times. The chain carries TRBV11-3 and TRBJ2-3; D ambiguous. Germline values: CDR1 SGHNT, CDR2 YENEEA. V dropped 5 bases and J dropped 5 bases, with 11 bases sitting between them. This CDR3 has 13 amino acids. CDR3 DNA sequence: TGTGCCAGCAGCGTGGCTTGGGGAGATACGCAGTATTTT. Its protein product is CASSVAWGDTQYF.

This clonotype was observed a few times. The genes are TRBV5-5 and TRBJ2-1; 10 bases are shared with TRBD2. V lost 2 bases, J lost 6 bases, and 5 bases stayed unmatched. The germline gives CDR1 SGHKS, CDR2 YYEKEE (reference sequence). The CDR3 consists of 15 residues. The CDR3 reads CASSFPGLAINEQFF. Written as DNA, the CDR3 is TGTGCCAGCAGCTTTCCGGGACTAGCGATCAATGAGCAGTTCTTC. Combining the CDR3 with reference TRBV5-5 and TRBJ2-1 gives the whole variable domain DAGVTQSPTHLIKTRGQQVTLRCSPISGHKSVSWYQQVLGQGPQFIFQYYEKEERGRGNFPDRFSARQFPNYSSELNVNALLLGDSALYLCASSFPGLAINEQFFGPGTRLTVL.

The chain uses TRBV20-1 and TRBJ2-3; the D gene is possibly TRBD2 (7 bases). V shed 3 bases and J shed 1 base, with 14 bases lying between them. Per germline, CDR1 DFQATT and CDR2 SNEGSKA (reference sequence). The CDR3 covers 15 residues. The CDR3 DNA follows: TGCAGTGCTAGGGGGTCGGGGGGCGGCACAGATACGCAGTATTTT. It translates to CSARGSGGGTDTQYF.

The chain employs TRBV4-1 and TRBJ2-5; possible D gene TRBD1, 5 bases. From germline, CDR1 is MGHRA and CDR2 YSYEKL. There are 15 residues in the CDR3. Trimming left V 3 bases short and J 2 bases short, with 13 bases between. The DNA for the CDR3 is TGCGCCAGCAGCCAGAGACAGTTCGGGCAAGAGACCCAGTACTTC. It is translated as CASSQRQFGQETQYF.

The chain carries TRBV19 and TRBJ2-3; 11 positions agree with TRBD2. The germline CDR1 and CDR2 sequences are LNHDA and SQIVND (reference sequence). The CDR3 extends over 19 amino acids. Trimming cost V 1 base and J 1 base; bases outside gene matches: 10. The CDR3 protein is CASSIGRTSGSRGTDTQYF. CDR3 in DNA: TGTGCCAGTAGTATAGGAAGGACTAGCGGGTCCAGAGGCACAGATACGCAGTATTTT. Full variable domain (remainder filled in from reference TRBV19 and TRBJ2-3): DGGITQSPKYLFRKEGQNVTLSCEQNLNHDAMYWYRQDPGQGLRLIYYSQIVNDFQKGDIAEGYSVSREKKESFPLTVTSAQKNPTAFYLCASSIGRTSGSRGTDTQYFGPGTRLTVL.

The chain combines TRBV7-2 with TRBJ1-2; D may be TRBD1 (6 bases). Germline V lookup: CDR1 SGHTA, CDR2 FQGNSA. V was shortened by 5 bases and J by 8 bases, with 24 bases between the two germline ends. The CDR3 contains 16 residues. CDR3 loop: CASSPTRGHGFGGYTF. As DNA, the CDR3 is TGTGCCAGCAGCCCCACCAGGGGACACGGGTTTGGGGGCTACACCTTC.

This clonotype has just a few counts. This chain connects TRBV10-3 to TRBJ1-1; 9 bases agree with TRBD1. The V segment lost 3 bases and the J segment 4 bases; nucleotides outside the gene matches: 6. Per the germline V gene, CDR1 is ENHRY and CDR2 is SYGVKD. The CDR3 loop spans 15 amino acids. CDR3 in amino acids: CAISEHRDRVTEAFF. In nucleotides, the CDR3 is TGTGCCATCAGTGAACACCGGGACAGGGTCACTGAAGCTTTCTTT.

This clonotype was observed a handful of times. The chain recombines TRBV19 with TRBJ2-1; the D gene is possibly TRBD2 (6 bases). The CDR3 covers 13 residues. V dropped 5 bases and J dropped 10 bases, with 15 bases sitting between them. In germline, CDR1 is LNHDA, CDR2 SQIVND (reference sequence). In DNA form, the CDR3 reads TGTGCCAGTAGTCCGGGAGATGTAGTGGAGCAGTTCTTC. It is translated as CASSPGDVVEQFF.

This clonotype has only a few counts. The V call is TRBV7-9, the J call TRBJ2-3; tentatively, D is TRBD1 (6 bases). The germline CDR1 and CDR2 sequences are SEHNR and FQNEAQ (reference sequence). Trimming removed 10 bases from V and 1 base from J, with 15 bases in between. CDR3 length: 14 residues. DNA of the CDR3: TGTGCCACCGAGTGGGGGCGAGGCACAGATACGCAGTATTTT. This encodes CATEWGRGTDTQYF.

The chain employs TRBV12-3 or TRBV12-4 and TRBJ2-7, with 9 nucleotides matching TRBD2. Trimming at V came to 1 base and at J to 5 bases, leaving 12 bases not matched to a gene. The CDR3 runs 17 residues. Written as DNA, the CDR3 is TGTGCCAGCAGTTTAGGTATCGGGGTAGCGGGAGACCACGAGCAGTACTTC. Translating it yields CASSLGIGVAGDHEQYF.

This clonotype was counted only a few times. This chain connects TRBV7-2 to TRBJ2-2; TRBD1 might be the D (5 bases). The CDR3 has 15 residues. Deletions cut 4 bases from V and 6 bases from J, with 15 bases between. Per the germline V gene, CDR1 is SGHTA and CDR2 is FQGNSA. The CDR3 spells CASSYDSHRAGELFF. CDR3 in DNA: TGTGCCAGCAGCTACGACAGCCACCGTGCCGGGGAGCTGTTTTTT.

This chain joins TRBV12-3 or TRBV12-4 and TRBJ2-3, with 9 bases matching TRBD1. The junction had 7 bases not matched to a gene; V was cut back by 5 bases and J by 1 base. The CDR3 runs to 16 residues. The CDR3 spells CASSPGTGTGTDTQYF. The CDR3 nucleotides are TGTGCCAGCAGTCCCGGGACAGGGACCGGCACAGATACGCAGTATTTT.